This is a list of T cell receptor beta chains from one sample in a study of T cell responses to AZD1222 COVID-19 vaccine. The data were produced by immunoSEQ multiplex PCR, yet TCRdb's version contains in-frame clones alone and is incomplete. This table holds under 250,000 clones, about 93% found once. Material: peripheral blood, obtained on day 0 of MenACWY control vaccination. These receptor sequences come from an adult in good health. Each CDR3 is given with its conserved first and last residue. Each record gives: D gene, V gene, J gene, clone size, CDR3 DNA, CDR3 protein. The D gene is left open where the match is weak. Not every row has a clone size; where given, it reads once, few, many or a size class.

D: -; V: TRBV2; J: TRBJ1-5; size: -; DNA: TGTGCCAGCAGTGAATTTGGGGACTTGGGACCCCAGCATTTT; CDR3: CASSEFGDLGPQHF
D: -; V: TRBV7-9; J: TRBJ1-3; size: once; DNA: TGTGCCAGCAGCTTAGCGGGGATCGGCAACACCATATATTTT; CDR3: CASSLAGIGNTIYF
D: -; V: TRBV5-6; J: TRBJ2-7; size: -; DNA: TGTGCCAGCAGCTATGGGACTTTCTCGGGAGAGCAGTACTTC; CDR3: CASSYGTFSGEQYF
D: TRBD1; V: TRBV2; J: TRBJ1-5; size: -; DNA: TGTGCCAGCAGCGACAGGACAGGGTTTAAGTCCCAGCATTTT; CDR3: CASSDRTGFKSQHF
D: -; V: TRBV30; J: TRBJ1-2; size: -; DNA: TGTGCCTGGAGTGTTGACTTCGGGGGGCGAGGAGGCTACACCTTC; CDR3: CAWSVDFGGRGGYTF
D: -; V: TRBV11-1; J: TRBJ2-2; size: -; DNA: TGTGCCAGCAGCTTAGAGCGGAATTCCGGGGAGCTGTTTTTT; CDR3: CASSLERNSGELFF
D: -; V: TRBV2; J: TRBJ1-5; size: -; DNA: TGTGCCAGCAGTCCTTGGTCGGGTTTAACGAATCAGCCCCAGCATTTT; CDR3: CASSPWSGLTNQPQHF
D: -; V: TRBV20-1; J: TRBJ1-1; size: -; DNA: TGCAGTGCTATCCAACTACAAACGGCTTTCTTT; CDR3: CSAIQLQTAFF
D: TRBD2; V: TRBV9; J: TRBJ2-3; size: -; DNA: TGTGCCAGCAGCGTAGCCAGCGGGGGATTCCGCACAGATACGCAGTATTTT; CDR3: CASSVASGGFRTDTQYF
D: -; V: TRBV12-3/TRBV12-4; J: TRBJ1-5; size: few; DNA: TGTGCCAGCAGCTCGGACGGTAATCAGCCCCAGCATTTT; CDR3: CASSSDGNQPQHF